The 24 T cell receptor beta chains below come from one sample, sequenced in a study of control samples from healthy donors and cancer patients. TCRdb's table, derived via immunoSEQ multiplex PCR, lists solely in-frame clones and lacks some. Of about 97,000 clones in the sample, under 95% were seen once. The sequenced sample was blood. The receptors were sampled from a young woman in good health.

The rearrangement links TRBV19 to TRBJ1-5; maybe TRBD1 (5 bases). The germline V gene has CDR1 LNHDA and CDR2 SQIVND (reference sequence). CDR3 length: 13 amino acids. Trimming removed 9 bases from V and 0 bases from J, with 9 bases in between. CDR3 sequence reads: CASQTVSNQPQHF. In DNA form, the CDR3 reads TGTGCCAGCCAGACAGTTAGCAATCAGCCCCAGCATTTT.

Here the CDR3 DNA reads TGTGCCAGCACCGGGCAGATGGATGAAAAACTGTTTTTT. Protein sequence: CASTGQMDEKLFF. V usage is TRBV25-1 and J usage is TRBJ1-4; D uncertain. With 7 bases removed from V and 6 bases from J, the gap between germline ends came to 12 bases. The germline gives CDR1 MGHDK, CDR2 SYGVNS. This CDR3 region has 13 residues.

This rearrangement joins TRBV5-1 to TRBJ1-2; D perhaps matches TRBD1 (5 bases). Germline CDR1 and CDR2: SGHRS and YFSETQ. This CDR3 contains 14 residues. Deletions cut 0 bases from V and 7 bases from J, with 13 bases between. CDR3 in amino acids: CASSLEPQGPGYTF. In DNA form, the CDR3 reads TGCGCCAGCAGCTTGGAGCCGCAGGGACCTGGCTACACCTTC. Full variable domain (rest looked up from reference TRBV5-1 and TRBJ1-2): KAGVTQTPRYLIKTRGQQVTLSCSPISGHRSVSWYQQTPGQGLQFLFEYFSETQRNKGNFPGRFSGRQFSNSRSEMNVSTLELGDSALYLCASSLEPQGPGYTFGSGTRLTVV.

The V gene is TRBV5-5, the J gene TRBJ1-5; TRBD1 agrees at 7 bases. J was trimmed by 0 bases and V by 0 bases; bases with no gene match: 6. CDR1 is SGHKS and CDR2 is YYEKEE in the germline V gene (reference sequence). CDR3 length: 17 amino acids. The CDR3 coding sequence is TGTGCCAGCAGCTTGGGGGTCCGGGACAGTAGCAATCAGCCCCAGCATTTT. Its translation: CASSLGVRDSSNQPQHF.

This clone was seen a handful of times. The chain is built from TRBV11-3 and TRBJ1-2, with D tentatively TRBD1 (5 bases). The CDR3 length is 13 residues. V lost 5 bases and J lost 4, with 11 bases in between. The germline V gene has CDR1 SGHNT and CDR2 YENEEA. In nucleotides, the CDR3 is TGTGCCAGCAGCGCCGGGACGCTCTATGGCTACACCTTC. Its translation is CASSAGTLYGYTF.

The chain has TRBV3-1 (or the pseudogene TRBV3-2) and TRBJ2-1; 7 positions match TRBD2. The CDR3 sequence is 15 residues long. Trimming took 0 bases from V and 4 from J; bases not matched to a gene: 3. Germline CDR1 reads LGHDT; CDR2 reads YNNKEL (reference sequence). The DNA for the CDR3 is TGTGCCAGCAGCCAAGAGTGGGAGGGGTACAATGAGCAGTTCTTC. Its translation: CASSQEWEGYNEQFF.

This chain links TRBV5-1 with TRBJ2-7; 9 positions match TRBD1. Germline CDR1 and CDR2: SGHRS and YFSETQ. J was trimmed by 6 bases and V by 0 bases; bases with no gene match: 4. The CDR3 runs 14 residues. CDR3 nucleotide sequence: TGCGCCAGCAGCTTGGTTGGGACAGGGCTCGAGCAGTACTTC. Translation: CASSLVGTGLEQYF.

This chain uses TRBV19 with TRBJ2-5, with 13 positions matching TRBD2. The V gene end was trimmed by 7 bases and the J gene end by 3 bases; junction bases not matched to a gene: 8. Germline CDR1 reads LNHDA; CDR2 reads SQIVND (reference sequence). This CDR3 spans 16 amino acids. The CDR3 DNA follows: TGTGCCAGTACTCGAGGGGGACTAGCGGGGAAAGAGACCCAGTACTTC. Protein sequence: CASTRGGLAGKETQYF.

J is TRBJ2-2 and V is TRBV7-3; a possible D gene is TRBD1 (6 bases). V was pared by 0 bases and J by 8 bases, with 10 bases between. The CDR3 has 14 amino acids. Looked up from germline, CDR1 is SGHTA and CDR2 is FQGTGA. The CDR3 bases are TGTGCCAGCAGCTTAACGTGGACAGATGGGGAGCTGTTTTTT. Amino acid sequence: CASSLTWTDGELFF.

The V and J genes are TRBV5-4 and TRBJ2-1; unclear D gene. Looked up from germline, CDR1 is SGHNT and CDR2 is YYREEE (reference sequence). The CDR3 is 14 amino acids. V was trimmed by 3 bases and J by 3 bases, leaving 10 bases between them. The CDR3 DNA is TGTGCCAGCAGCTCGGAAGCGTACTACAATGAGCAGTTCTTC. This translates into CASSSEAYYNEQFF.

This chain uses TRBV19 with TRBJ1-2, with a possible D match to TRBD1 (5 bases). The CDR3 has 13 residues. V lost 6 bases and J 6 bases, leaving 14 bases between the germline ends. From germline, CDR1 is LNHDA and CDR2 SQIVND (reference sequence). As DNA, the CDR3 is TGTGCCAGTAGCGTAGACGTAGGGGATGGCTACACCTTC. The encoded protein is CASSVDVGDGYTF.

This chain connects TRBV6-5 to TRBJ1-1, with D unresolved. Trimming shortened V by 8 bases and J by 1 base, and 8 bases separated the two germline ends. Germline assignment: CDR1 MNHEY and CDR2 SVGAGI. The CDR3 length is 12 residues. The CDR3 nucleotides are TGTGCCAGCCCAGATTGGAACACTGAAGCTTTCTTT. It is translated as CASPDWNTEAFF.

V gene TRBV24-1 combines with J gene TRBJ1-5; the D is unclear. The V and J ends lost 9 bases and 7 bases respectively, with 12 bases between them. CDR1 KGHDR and CDR2 SFDVKD come from the germline V gene. The CDR3 extends over 12 amino acids. The CDR3 DNA sequence: TGTGCCACCTCGCAGATGGACCAGCCCCAGCATTTT. Its protein product is CATSQMDQPQHF.

CDR3 sequence: CASSFPRNYGYTF. The CDR3 DNA reads as TGTGCCAGCAGTTTCCCGCGAAACTATGGCTACACCTTC. The chain joins TRBV12-3 or TRBV12-4 to TRBJ1-2; D unclear. This CDR3 comprises 13 residues. Trimming pared 3 bases from V and 2 bases from J, leaving 7 bases between.

The rearrangement uses TRBV7-2 and TRBJ2-2, with D maybe TRBD2 (5 bases). V lost 4 bases to trimming and J lost 8 bases, with 8 bases between them. The V gene's germline CDR1 is SGHTA and CDR2 FQGNSA. CDR3 length: 12 amino acids. CDR3 bases: TGTGCCAGCAGCTCTACTAGAGGGGAGCTGTTTTTT. Its protein product is CASSSTRGELFF.

With regard to this clone: One end of the junction fails to match germline, which may point to a read error. Written as DNA, the CDR3 is TGCGCCAACAGCCAGGCCGACAGGGCTGGGCAGCCCCAGCATTTT. The encoded protein is CANSQADRAGQPQHF. The chain employs TRBV4-1 and TRBJ1-5, with 7 bases identical to TRBD1. CDR1 MGHRA and CDR2 YSYEKL come from the germline V gene. The CDR3 consists of 15 residues.

The chain employs TRBV7-9 and TRBJ2-2; 9 nucleotides match TRBD1. From germline, CDR1 is SEHNR and CDR2 FQNEAQ (reference sequence). The CDR3 loop spans 16 amino acids. V trimming: 5 bases; J trimming: 6 bases; junction bases outside the gene matches: 10. The CDR3: CASSQQGQGRAGELFF. In DNA, the CDR3 is TGTGCCAGCAGCCAACAGGGACAGGGAAGGGCCGGGGAGCTGTTTTTT.

V is TRBV11-2 and J is TRBJ2-1, with D tentatively TRBD1 (5 bases). The germline V gene encodes CDR1 SGHAT and CDR2 FQNNGV. The CDR3 covers 15 residues. Deletions cut 1 base from V and 1 base from J, with 8 bases between. In nucleotides, the CDR3 is TGTGCCAGCAGCTTAGGGACACAGTCCTACAATGAGCAGTTCTTC. This codes for CASSLGTQSYNEQFF.

The gene calls are TRBV15 and TRBJ2-3; no clear D gene. The CDR3 length is 13 residues. Per germline, CDR1 LNHNV and CDR2 YYDKDF (reference sequence). Trimming cost V 6 bases and J 5 bases, with 12 bases left between them. CDR3 residues: CATSQRSVDTQYF. Here the CDR3 DNA reads TGTGCCACCAGTCAGAGATCGGTAGATACGCAGTATTTT.

The chain couples TRBV20-1 to TRBJ2-7; TRBD2 matches 10 bases. The CDR3 length is 14 residues. Germline assignment: CDR1 DFQATT and CDR2 SNEGSKA (reference sequence). The ends lost 3 bases at V and 0 bases at J; junction bases unmatched: 2. The DNA of the CDR3 is TGCAGTGCTAGTGGACTAGCGGACTCCTACGAGCAGTACTTC. The encoded protein is CSASGLADSYEQYF.

This clone was recorded only once. This chain links TRBV11-2 with TRBJ2-5; TRBD2 might be the D (5 bases). From germline, CDR1 is SGHAT and CDR2 FQNNGV. The CDR3 contains 13 residues. V was trimmed by 5 bases and J by 5 bases, leaving 12 bases between them. For the CDR3, the DNA is TGTGCCAGCAGCCATCTAGCTCTTGAGACCCAGTACTTC. Its protein product is CASSHLALETQYF.

The chain links TRBV7-9 to TRBJ2-6; D gene uncertain. Germline V gene lookup returns CDR1 SEHNR and CDR2 FQNEAQ (reference sequence). V lost 3 bases to trimming and J lost 2 bases, with 8 bases between them. CDR3 length: 15 amino acids. CDR3 nucleotides: TGTGCCAGCAGCTTCCTTAGGCCTGGGGCCAACGTCCTGACTTTC. Its translation: CASSFLRPGANVLTF.

V usage is TRBV6-5 and J usage is TRBJ2-1; D remains unclear. Germline V lookup: CDR1 MNHEY, CDR2 SVGAGI. With 4 bases removed from V and 8 bases from J, the gap between germline ends came to 15 bases. This CDR3 is 14 amino acids long. The CDR3 reads CASSSFRAWYEQFF. In DNA form, the CDR3 reads TGTGCCAGCAGTTCGTTTCGGGCTTGGTATGAGCAGTTCTTC.

Only one count was recorded for this clone. This chain uses TRBV14 with TRBJ2-3; 8 positions agree with TRBD2. The V gene's germline CDR1 is SGHDN and CDR2 FVKESK. The CDR3 runs to 15 residues. J was trimmed by 6 bases and V by 2 bases; bases with no gene match: 7. This chain's CDR3 is CASSQSSGRRDTQYF. The CDR3 nucleotides are TGTGCCAGCAGCCAATCAAGCGGGAGAAGGGATACGCAGTATTTT.